This passage covers 23 T cell receptor beta chains from one sample sequenced in a study of T cells after yellow fever vaccination. TCRdb re-called the 5' RACE reads through MiXCR, storing one row per CDR3 protein. Counted here are hundreds of thousands of distinct CDR3 sequences, 12% occurring once; the ten biggest clones make up approximately 15%. The material was PBMCs, obtained on the day of the yellow fever booster vaccination. These receptors were collected from a man younger than 40 who received the YFV17D yellow fever vaccine.

V gene TRBV6-1 combines with J gene TRBJ2-1; TRBD2 matches 11 bases. The CDR3 runs to 14 residues. Germline V lookup: CDR1 MNHNS, CDR2 SASEGT. V lost 0 bases and J lost 15; bases outside the gene matches: 7. CDR3 coding DNA: TGTGCCAGCAGTGAAGCTAGTAGCGGGAGGGTAAGGTTCTTC. Amino acids: CASSEASSGRVRFF.

The chain joins TRBV7-9 to TRBJ1-2, with D uncertain. The CDR3 runs to 12 residues. Germline-derived CDR1 and CDR2 are SEHNR and FQNEAQ (reference sequence). The V end was cut by 0 bases, the J end by 10 bases, with 9 bases between. Here the CDR3 DNA reads TGTGCCAGCAGCTTAGCGCTGTCGCCCTACACCTTC. This translates into CASSLALSPYTF.

This clonotype has more than one count but fewer than ten. The chain joins TRBV12-3 or TRBV12-4 to TRBJ1-2; weak D call: TRBD1 (6 bases). The V and J ends lost 5 bases and 8 bases respectively, with 21 bases between them. The CDR3 totals 15 residues. The CDR3 DNA follows: TGTGCCAGCAGTAAAACAGGGACCTCTATCAGGGGCTACACCTTC. Translation gives CASSKTGTSIRGYTF.

This rearrangement joins TRBV7-9 to TRBJ1-2; TRBD1 matches 7 bases. Germline V gene sequence: CDR1 SEHNR, CDR2 FQNEAQ (reference sequence). V lost 6 bases, J lost 5 bases, and 12 bases stayed unmatched. The CDR3 is made up of 15 amino acids. The CDR3 nucleotides are TGTGCCAGCAGATCGTCGGGACAGCTAATTTATGGCTACACCTTC. This gives the protein CASRSSGQLIYGYTF.

CDR3 coding DNA: TGTGCCAGCAGCTCCCCGAGGGCCCAAGTCTTGTCCGAGCAGTACTTC. As protein: CASSSPRAQVLSEQYF. The chain couples TRBV28 to TRBJ2-7; weak D call: TRBD2 (5 bases). The CDR3 sequence is 16 residues long. Germline CDR1 and CDR2: MDHEN and SYDVKM. V lost 6 bases and J lost 6, with 24 bases in between.

There are a few counts of this clonotype. The gene calls are TRBV5-1 and TRBJ2-5; 9 nucleotides align to TRBD1. V lost 7 bases and J lost 5; bases outside the gene matches: 9. CDR3 length: 14 amino acids. Germline assignment: CDR1 SGHRS and CDR2 YFSETQ. The CDR3 coding sequence is TGCGCCAGCTACCCGGGACAGGGAAAGGAGACCCAGTACTTC. Translation: CASYPGQGKETQYF.

The rearrangement joins TRBV29-1 to TRBJ2-1, with D possibly being TRBD2 (5 bases). V was shortened by 8 bases and J by 9 bases, with 20 bases between the two germline ends. This CDR3 region has 13 residues. Germline CDR1 is SQVTM and CDR2 is ANQGSEA. In DNA, the CDR3 is TGCAGCATTAGCCGTTCGGGGAATACTGAGCAGTTCTTC. Amino acid sequence: CSISRSGNTEQFF.

This clonotype was observed a handful of times. The chain is built from TRBV7-8 and TRBJ2-5; D tentatively reads TRBD1 or TRBD2 (6 bases each). V dropped 3 bases and J dropped 4 bases, with 18 bases sitting between them. The CDR3 contains 16 residues. From germline, CDR1 is SGHVS and CDR2 FQNEAQ. The CDR3 protein is CASSFSRRGERETQYF. The CDR3 bases are TGTGCCAGCAGCTTTAGCAGAAGGGGGGAGAGAGAGACCCAGTACTTC.

The chain employs TRBV5-1 and TRBJ2-1; D is unresolved. Trimming cost V 0 bases and J 3 bases, with 13 bases left between them. The germline V gene has CDR1 SGHRS and CDR2 YFSETQ. CDR3 length equals 16 residues. The DNA for the CDR3 is TGCGCCAGCAGCTTGGATTTTGCCAAGGGCTACAATGAGCAGTTCTTC. Translation gives CASSLDFAKGYNEQFF.

This clonotype was seen more than once but under ten times. The V gene is TRBV29-1, the J gene TRBJ2-2, with D perhaps TRBD1 or TRBD2 (5 bases each). CDR1 and CDR2 (germline): SQVTM, ANQGSEA. The CDR3 has 13 residues. V lost 3 bases and J 4 bases, leaving 9 bases between the germline ends. CDR3 sequence reads: CSVDGASTGELFF. CDR3 coding DNA: TGCAGCGTTGACGGGGCTAGCACCGGGGAGCTGTTTTTT.

The table lists this clonotype with a few counts. The J gene is TRBJ2-3, the V gene TRBV5-1; the match to TRBD1 covers 7 bases. The CDR3 loop spans 15 amino acids. The germline CDR1 and CDR2 sequences are SGHRS and YFSETQ. J was trimmed by 6 bases and V by 0 bases; bases with no gene match: 7. CDR3 coding DNA: TGCGCCAGCAGCTTGGCGAACAGGGGACCGGATACGCAGTATTTT. As protein: CASSLANRGPDTQYF.

V usage is TRBV5-1 and J usage is TRBJ2-7, with 10 positions matching TRBD1. CDR1 is SGHRS, CDR2 YFSETQ, per germline. J gave up 4 bases and V 2 bases, and 6 bases lay outside the gene matches. This CDR3 is 15 amino acids long. The CDR3 sequence: CASSFGGTGVYEQYF. For the CDR3, the DNA is TGCGCCAGCAGCTTTGGTGGGACAGGGGTATACGAGCAGTACTTC.

The chain links TRBV6-2 or TRBV6-3 to TRBJ2-1; maybe TRBD2 (6 bases). This CDR3 region has 13 residues. The V and J ends lost 2 bases and 8 bases respectively, with 10 bases between them. Germline CDR1 and CDR2: MNHEY and SVGEGT. As DNA, the CDR3 is TGTGCCAGCAGTTACCGGGGGAGGTATGAGCAGTTCTTC. Its protein is CASSYRGRYEQFF.

V and J are TRBV29-1 and TRBJ2-3; 8 bases align to TRBD1. Germline V gene data show CDR1 as SQVTM and CDR2 as ANQGSEA. After removal of 2 bases from V and 7 bases from J, the junction contained 2 bases not matched to a gene. CDR3 length: 12 residues. The CDR3 here is CSVESGGYTQYF. CDR3 in DNA: TGCAGCGTTGAATCAGGGGGCTATACGCAGTATTTT.

The V gene is TRBV6-5, the J gene TRBJ1-4; D gene unclear. There are 17 residues in the CDR3. Trimming took off 0 bases at V and 3 bases at J, with 14 bases between the two ends. Looked up from germline, CDR1 is MNHEY and CDR2 is SVGAGI. DNA for the CDR3: TGTGCCAGCAGTTACTCAGCCCTCTGGTCCCCTAATGAAAAACTGTTTTTT. It yields the protein CASSYSALWSPNEKLFF.

The chain couples TRBV6-1 to TRBJ2-5, with a tentative D call TRBD1 (5 bases). Between the trimmed V and J ends, which lost 6 bases and 4 bases, there was a span of 12 bases. Per the germline V gene, CDR1 is MNHNS and CDR2 is SASEGT. The CDR3 has 13 residues. CDR3 in amino acids: CASRSDMTETQYF. CDR3 in DNA: TGTGCCAGCAGATCGGACATGACAGAGACCCAGTACTTC.

This clonotype occurred a few times. The CDR3 bases are TGTGCCAGCAGCTTCGCGGCGGGTGGCTACACCTTC. Its protein product is CASSFAAGGYTF. V usage is TRBV5-6 and J usage is TRBJ1-2; D ambiguous. Germline CDR1 is SGHDT and CDR2 is YYEEEE. The CDR3 extends over 12 amino acids. Deletions cut 2 bases from V and 7 bases from J, with 9 bases between.

A few counts support this clonotype. The rearrangement links TRBV5-6 to TRBJ1-5; 7 nucleotides match TRBD1. Germline V gene sequence: CDR1 SGHDT, CDR2 YYEEEE. The CDR3 contains 16 residues. The J segment lost 2 bases and the V segment lost 1 base, leaving 6 bases of the junction unmatched. This chain's CDR3 is CASSLLGQGGNQPQHF. Written as DNA, the CDR3 is TGTGCCAGCAGCTTGCTCGGGCAGGGGGGCAATCAGCCCCAGCATTTT.

CDR3 nucleotide sequence: TGTGCCAGCAGAAATTTCCGCAGCTCCTACAATGAGCAGTTCTTC. As protein: CASRNFRSSYNEQFF. The V and J genes are TRBV6-2 or TRBV6-3 and TRBJ2-1; D is unclear. The CDR3 is made up of 15 amino acids. Trimming removed 6 bases from V and 0 bases from J, with 12 bases in between. Looked up from germline, CDR1 is MNHEY and CDR2 is SVGEGT.

This clonotype was seen a few times. Here the CDR3 reads CASSLAGIVGTEAFF. DNA for the CDR3: TGCGCCAGCAGCTTGGCAGGGATCGTGGGCACTGAAGCTTTCTTT. The chain combines TRBV5-1 with TRBJ1-1, with D perhaps matching TRBD1 (5 bases). The length of the CDR3 is 15 residues. The germline V and J ends were trimmed by 0 bases and 4 bases, with 13 bases remaining between them. Germline V gives CDR1 SGHRS, CDR2 YFSETQ.

This clonotype was seen more than once but under ten times. This chain uses TRBV4-3 with TRBJ2-3, with D possibly matching TRBD2 (6 bases). Between the trimmed V and J ends, which lost 4 bases and 6 bases, there was a span of 26 bases. CDR3 length: 18 residues. Germline V gene data show CDR1 as LGHNA and CDR2 as YSLEER. CDR3 nucleotides: TGCGCCAGCAGCCGAGAGGGAGGTAGGACTAACCCCGTGGATACGCAGTATTTT. Protein: CASSREGGRTNPVDTQYF.

The chain couples TRBV20-1 to TRBJ2-7; tentatively, D is TRBD2 (6 bases). The CDR3 is 14 residues long. Trimming shortened V by 6 bases and J by 0 bases, and 15 bases separated the two germline ends. The germline V gene encodes CDR1 DFQATT and CDR2 SNEGSKA (reference sequence). For the CDR3, the DNA is TGCAGTGCGGAGCCTGGAGGGCTCTCCTACGAGCAGTACTTC. Protein: CSAEPGGLSYEQYF.

In this sample, this clonotype turned up many times. This rearrangement joins TRBV27 to TRBJ2-7; a weak D match, TRBD2 (7 bases). Germline V gene sequence: CDR1 MNHEY, CDR2 SMNVEV (reference sequence). Trimming removed 3 bases at V and 3 bases at J, with 12 bases between. The CDR3 contains 14 residues. DNA for the CDR3: TGTGCCAGCAGTTTGGGGGGGGCCCGCTACGAGCAGTACTTC. This translates into CASSLGGARYEQYF.